The rows below give T cell receptor beta chains drawn from one sample of a study of T cell responses to AZD1222 COVID-19 vaccine. Sequencing used immunoSEQ multiplex PCR; TCRdb keeps in-frame clones, though not all of them. The table records approximately 76,000 clones, about 87% of them present only once. The starting material was peripheral blood, obtained on day 0 of AZD1222 vaccination. The source is an adult in good health. CDR3s include the opening cysteine and the closing phenylalanine or tryptophan. Fields, in order: clone size, D gene, J gene, V gene, CDR3 DNA, CDR3 protein. A D gene is named only where the DNA matches it firmly. Clone size is given for some rows only: seen once, a few or many times, or a class if the clone is expanded.

abundance: -; d_gene: -; j_gene: TRBJ1-5; v_gene: TRBV10-3; CDR3nt: TGTGCCATCAGTGGGAGTCCCAATCAGCCCCAGCATTTT; CDR3aa: CAISGSPNQPQHF
abundance: -; d_gene: -; j_gene: TRBJ1-1; v_gene: TRBV28; CDR3nt: TGTGCCAGCAGTCCAAGATTGGGGAACACTGAAGCTTTCTTT; CDR3aa: CASSPRLGNTEAFF
abundance: -; d_gene: -; j_gene: TRBJ1-6; v_gene: TRBV11-2; CDR3nt: TGTGCCAGCAGCTTAGATTGGGGCCAGGGTCTATTTTCACCCCTCCACTTT; CDR3aa: CASSLDWGQGLFSPLHF
abundance: -; d_gene: -; j_gene: TRBJ1-2; v_gene: TRBV7-2; CDR3nt: TGTGCCAGCAGCTCTGACCTTAACTATGGCTACACCTTC; CDR3aa: CASSSDLNYGYTF
abundance: -; d_gene: TRBD1; j_gene: TRBJ1-5; v_gene: TRBV19; CDR3nt: TGTGCCACCCAGGGACAGCACAATAGCAATCAGCCCCAGCATTTT; CDR3aa: CATQGQHNSNQPQHF
abundance: few; d_gene: -; j_gene: TRBJ1-3; v_gene: TRBV4-1; CDR3nt: TGCGCCAGCAGCCCAGGACAGGGAAACACCATATATTTT; CDR3aa: CASSPGQGNTIYF
abundance: few; d_gene: TRBD2; j_gene: TRBJ2-3; v_gene: TRBV7-9; CDR3nt: TGTGCCAGCAGCTTTCGCTTAGGTGCGACTAGCGGGTTAGCGGATACGCAGTATTTT; CDR3aa: CASSFRLGATSGLADTQYF
abundance: -; d_gene: -; j_gene: TRBJ2-7; v_gene: TRBV5-1; CDR3nt: TGCGCCAGCAGCTTGGGCAGGGTCTCCCACGAGCAGTACTTC; CDR3aa: CASSLGRVSHEQYF
abundance: few; d_gene: -; j_gene: TRBJ2-7; v_gene: TRBV28; CDR3nt: TGTGCCAGCCGCGAATTGGGGGTCTACGAGCAGTACTTC; CDR3aa: CASRELGVYEQYF
abundance: -; d_gene: TRBD1; j_gene: TRBJ2-7; v_gene: TRBV9; CDR3nt: TGTGCCAGCAGTGTCGGACAGGTTACCGACGAGCAGTACTTC; CDR3aa: CASSVGQVTDEQYF
abundance: -; d_gene: TRBD2; j_gene: TRBJ2-1; v_gene: TRBV11-2; CDR3nt: TGTGCCAGCAGCTTAGGTTTTAGCGGGGCCTACAATGAGCAGTTCTTC; CDR3aa: CASSLGFSGAYNEQFF
abundance: -; d_gene: -; j_gene: TRBJ2-1; v_gene: TRBV9; CDR3nt: TGTGCCAGCAGCGACGGGGACTTAACGCAGTTCTTC; CDR3aa: CASSDGDLTQFF
abundance: -; d_gene: -; j_gene: TRBJ1-2; v_gene: TRBV28; CDR3nt: TGTGCCAGCAGTTTAGCGGGGGGAATGATTTATGGCTACACCTTC; CDR3aa: CASSLAGGMIYGYTF
abundance: -; d_gene: -; j_gene: TRBJ1-1; v_gene: TRBV2; CDR3nt: TGTGCCAGCAGTGAAGATGGCGACAGAAACACTGAAGCTTTCTTT; CDR3aa: CASSEDGDRNTEAFF
abundance: -; d_gene: -; j_gene: TRBJ2-2; v_gene: TRBV5-4; CDR3nt: TGTGCCAGCAGCTTGGCCGGGTTCACCGGGGAGCTGTTTTTT; CDR3aa: CASSLAGFTGELFF
abundance: -; d_gene: -; j_gene: TRBJ1-1; v_gene: TRBV5-5; CDR3nt: TGTGCCAGCAGCCACGGAGGGTCAGCTGAAGCTTTCTTT; CDR3aa: CASSHGGSAEAFF
abundance: -; d_gene: -; j_gene: TRBJ2-5; v_gene: TRBV19; CDR3nt: TGTGCCACCGCTAATAAGGGAACCAAAGGGACCCAGTACTTC; CDR3aa: CATANKGTKGTQYF
abundance: few; d_gene: -; j_gene: TRBJ1-2; v_gene: TRBV5-8; CDR3nt: TGTGCCAGCAGCCCCTTTCACGGCTACACCTTC; CDR3aa: CASSPFHGYTF
abundance: -; d_gene: TRBD1; j_gene: TRBJ1-5; v_gene: TRBV27; CDR3nt: TGTGCCAGCAGTCTGGGACGACAGGGTAGCAATCAGCCCCAGCATTTT; CDR3aa: CASSLGRQGSNQPQHF
abundance: once; d_gene: -; j_gene: TRBJ2-5; v_gene: TRBV4-2; CDR3nt: TGTGCCAGCAGCCAAGAGTTGGACGAGACCCAGTACTTC; CDR3aa: CASSQELDETQYF
abundance: -; d_gene: -; j_gene: TRBJ1-1; v_gene: TRBV18; CDR3nt: TGTGCCAGCTCAACAGGTGACACTGAAGCTTTCTTT; CDR3aa: CASSTGDTEAFF
abundance: -; d_gene: TRBD1; j_gene: TRBJ2-6; v_gene: TRBV5-5; CDR3nt: TGTGCCAGCAGCCCGCTTTTCCGGGACAGGGTTTCTGGGGCCAACGTCCTGACTTTC; CDR3aa: CASSPLFRDRVSGANVLTF
abundance: once; d_gene: -; j_gene: TRBJ2-1; v_gene: TRBV19; CDR3nt: TGTGCCAGTAGTAGTGTAGCTGACGTCTCTGAGCAGTTCTTC; CDR3aa: CASSSVADVSEQFF
abundance: -; d_gene: TRBD1; j_gene: TRBJ1-5; v_gene: TRBV19; CDR3nt: TGTGCCAGTAGTAAAAAAACAGGGGGCAAGGGCAATCAGCCCCAGCATTTT; CDR3aa: CASSKKTGGKGNQPQHF
abundance: -; d_gene: TRBD2; j_gene: TRBJ2-3; v_gene: TRBV30; CDR3nt: TGTGCCTGGAGTGTACTTGCGGGGGACACAGATACGCAGTATTTT; CDR3aa: CAWSVLAGDTDTQYF
abundance: -; d_gene: -; j_gene: TRBJ2-7; v_gene: TRBV9; CDR3nt: TGTGCCAGCAGCGTAGGACCCACCAATTCCTTCGAGCAGTACTTC; CDR3aa: CASSVGPTNSFEQYF
abundance: once; d_gene: -; j_gene: TRBJ2-7; v_gene: TRBV4-1; CDR3nt: TGCGCCAGCAGCCAAGATCGGTGGAGCGGAGCCTACGAGCAGTACTTC; CDR3aa: CASSQDRWSGAYEQYF
abundance: -; d_gene: -; j_gene: TRBJ1-5; v_gene: TRBV28; CDR3nt: TGTGCCAGCAGCTATTTTAGCAATCAGCCCCAGCATTTT; CDR3aa: CASSYFSNQPQHF
abundance: -; d_gene: -; j_gene: TRBJ2-2; v_gene: TRBV19; CDR3nt: TGTGCCAGTAGTAGTTGGGCCCGCAATCCCGGGGAGCTGTTTTTT; CDR3aa: CASSSWARNPGELFF
abundance: -; d_gene: -; j_gene: TRBJ2-2; v_gene: TRBV4-1; CDR3nt: TGCGCCAGCAGCCACGGGACCTCCGGGGAGCTGTTTTTT; CDR3aa: CASSHGTSGELFF
abundance: -; d_gene: TRBD2; j_gene: TRBJ2-3; v_gene: TRBV10-3; CDR3nt: TGTGCCATCAGTGGTGGGACTACCCTAGGACCGCAGTATTTT; CDR3aa: CAISGGTTLGPQYF
abundance: -; d_gene: -; j_gene: TRBJ2-7; v_gene: TRBV27; CDR3nt: TGTGCCAGCAGTTTATTAGGAAGCGGAACTACCTACGAGCAGTACTTC; CDR3aa: CASSLLGSGTTYEQYF
abundance: -; d_gene: -; j_gene: TRBJ2-1; v_gene: TRBV6-5; CDR3nt: TGTGCCAGCAGTATAACTACAGGAGCCGCTGAGCAGTTCTTC; CDR3aa: CASSITTGAAEQFF
abundance: -; d_gene: -; j_gene: TRBJ2-7; v_gene: TRBV28; CDR3nt: TGTGCCAGCAGTTTATTTGAGACGGACTCCTACGAGCAGTACTTC; CDR3aa: CASSLFETDSYEQYF
abundance: once; d_gene: -; j_gene: TRBJ2-7; v_gene: TRBV7-3; CDR3nt: TGTGCCAGCAGCTTAAGCGGCTCGGGGTACGAGCAGTACTTC; CDR3aa: CASSLSGSGYEQYF
abundance: -; d_gene: -; j_gene: TRBJ1-3; v_gene: TRBV28; CDR3nt: TGTGCCAGCAGTTTCGGCGGAAACACCATATATTTT; CDR3aa: CASSFGGNTIYF
abundance: -; d_gene: -; j_gene: TRBJ2-7; v_gene: TRBV27; CDR3nt: TGTGCCAGCAGTTTAGCCGGTACCCTGGCTGACGAGCAGTACTTC; CDR3aa: CASSLAGTLADEQYF
abundance: -; d_gene: -; j_gene: TRBJ1-3; v_gene: TRBV15; CDR3nt: TGTGCCACCAGCAGTGAAGGGACAACTGGAAACACCATATATTTT; CDR3aa: CATSSEGTTGNTIYF
abundance: -; d_gene: TRBD1; j_gene: TRBJ2-3; v_gene: TRBV19; CDR3nt: TGTGCCAGTAAATCAGGACAGGACGTAGATACGCAGTATTTT; CDR3aa: CASKSGQDVDTQYF
abundance: -; d_gene: -; j_gene: TRBJ1-3; v_gene: TRBV30; CDR3nt: TGTGCCTGGAATAGCCGAGGGGTCTCTGGAAACACCATATATTTT; CDR3aa: CAWNSRGVSGNTIYF
abundance: -; d_gene: -; j_gene: TRBJ1-2; v_gene: TRBV28; CDR3nt: TGTGCCAGCAGTAGGGGGAAGAACTATGGCTACACCTTC; CDR3aa: CASSRGKNYGYTF
abundance: -; d_gene: -; j_gene: TRBJ1-4; v_gene: TRBV4-2; CDR3nt: TGTGCCAGCAGGGACACCGCGATAACAAATGAAAAACTGTTTTTT; CDR3aa: CASRDTAITNEKLFF
abundance: -; d_gene: -; j_gene: TRBJ1-2; v_gene: TRBV10-3; CDR3nt: TGTGCCATCAGCGAATGGGGGGGCTATGGCTACACCTTC; CDR3aa: CAISEWGGYGYTF
abundance: -; d_gene: TRBD1; j_gene: TRBJ2-7; v_gene: TRBV5-1; CDR3nt: TGCGCCAGCAGCTTGAGTTCCTGGGACAGGGGAGTCTACGAGCAGTACTTC; CDR3aa: CASSLSSWDRGVYEQYF
abundance: -; d_gene: -; j_gene: TRBJ2-6; v_gene: TRBV4-2; CDR3nt: TGTGCCAGCAGCGCAGAAACCCTCTCTGGGGCCAACGTCCTGACTTTC; CDR3aa: CASSAETLSGANVLTF
abundance: -; d_gene: -; j_gene: TRBJ2-1; v_gene: TRBV5-1; CDR3nt: TGCGCCAGCAGCCGGGGGCAGGGGACCTACAATGAGCAGTTCTTC; CDR3aa: CASSRGQGTYNEQFF
abundance: -; d_gene: TRBD1; j_gene: TRBJ1-5; v_gene: TRBV19; CDR3nt: TGTGCCAGTAAGGACTCAGGGACAGTTAGCAATCAGCCCCAGCATTTT; CDR3aa: CASKDSGTVSNQPQHF
abundance: -; d_gene: TRBD2; j_gene: TRBJ2-1; v_gene: TRBV12-3/TRBV12-4; CDR3nt: TGTGCCAGCAGTTTAGTGGGGGGGAATGAGCAGTTCTTC; CDR3aa: CASSLVGGNEQFF
abundance: -; d_gene: -; j_gene: TRBJ1-1; v_gene: TRBV27; CDR3nt: TGTGCCAGCAGTTTAAGGCGGCAACTTGAAGCTTTCTTT; CDR3aa: CASSLRRQLEAFF
abundance: once; d_gene: -; j_gene: TRBJ1-1; v_gene: TRBV3-1/TRBV3-2; CDR3nt: TGTGCCAGCAGCCAAGGGGGGATCACTGAAGCTTTCTTT; CDR3aa: CASSQGGITEAFF
abundance: -; d_gene: -; j_gene: TRBJ1-1; v_gene: TRBV19; CDR3nt: TGTGCCAGTAGTATCTGGACGGTGAGGGGGACTGAAGCTTTCTTT; CDR3aa: CASSIWTVRGTEAFF
abundance: -; d_gene: TRBD1; j_gene: TRBJ1-2; v_gene: TRBV4-2; CDR3nt: TGTGCCAGCAGCCAGGGTCCCGGGACAGGGGGAGGATATGGCTACACCTTC; CDR3aa: CASSQGPGTGGGYGYTF
abundance: -; d_gene: -; j_gene: TRBJ1-2; v_gene: TRBV9; CDR3nt: TGTGCCAGCAGCGTAGACGGTAACTATGGCTACACCTTC; CDR3aa: CASSVDGNYGYTF
abundance: -; d_gene: -; j_gene: TRBJ2-7; v_gene: TRBV27; CDR3nt: TGTGCCAGCCGACGGGGACCGCCCTTTTACTACGAGCAGTACTTC; CDR3aa: CASRRGPPFYYEQYF
abundance: -; d_gene: TRBD2; j_gene: TRBJ2-5; v_gene: TRBV30; CDR3nt: TGTGCCTGGAGCAGGACTAGCGGGAAGGAGACCCAGTACTTC; CDR3aa: CAWSRTSGKETQYF
abundance: -; d_gene: -; j_gene: TRBJ2-1; v_gene: TRBV12-3/TRBV12-4; CDR3nt: TGTGCCAGCAGCAAGGGACTGATCAATGAGCAGTTCTTC; CDR3aa: CASSKGLINEQFF
abundance: -; d_gene: -; j_gene: TRBJ1-2; v_gene: TRBV2; CDR3nt: TGTGCCAGCAGGACGGGACGGGGAAACTATGGCTACACCTTC; CDR3aa: CASRTGRGNYGYTF
abundance: -; d_gene: -; j_gene: TRBJ2-1; v_gene: TRBV19; CDR3nt: TGTGCCAGTAGTATCGGATCCGGTTCCTACAATGAGCAGTTCTTC; CDR3aa: CASSIGSGSYNEQFF
abundance: -; d_gene: TRBD1; j_gene: TRBJ1-2; v_gene: TRBV19; CDR3nt: TGTGCCAGTAGTATCCAGGGACAGGCCTCCTCTAACTATGGCTACACCTTC; CDR3aa: CASSIQGQASSNYGYTF